This T cell receptor beta chain was profiled in a study of T cell responses to AZD1222 COVID-19 vaccine. Repertoires were generated with immunoSEQ multiplex PCR, while TCRdb's copy carries only in-frame clones and drops some. The data contain under 150,000 clones, about nine tenths of them singletons. About this clone: Its target is unknown.

Whole-study findings and limits: Along spike, vaccine-associated CD4 TCRs were found throughout, with dominance at 160-218 and 743-854. No repertoire was sampled before or during the peak T cell response, only after it.

The germline V gene has CDR1 SEHNR and CDR2 FQNEAQ (reference sequence). Deletions cut 5 bases from V and 0 bases from J, with 19 bases between. The CDR3 is 18 amino acids. This TCR came from an adult who received the AZD1222 COVID-19 vaccine. This chain uses TRBV7-9 with TRBJ1-4; weak D call: TRBD1 (6 bases). Specimen: peripheral blood, collected 28 days after the second AZD1222 dose. The CDR3 region is CASSVSGGGVATNEKLFF. The DNA for the CDR3 is TGTGCCAGCAGCGTGAGTGGTGGGGGCGTTGCAACTAATGAAAAACTGTTTTTT.